This T cell receptor (beta chain) was observed in a study of cytomegalovirus exposure and HLA in healthy donors. Across the whole study: Caucasian-associated ancestry cluster membership applied to approximately 80% of 300 to 450 genotyped donors. Whole-study results and caveats: Previous analysis showed most TCR beta V segments were productive about 90% or about 30% of the time. Researchers catalogued 160 or so TCR beta chains as cytomegalovirus-associated.

CDR3 length equals 15 residues. Germline CDR1 reads MNHEY; CDR2 reads SMNVEV (reference sequence). These donors counted as nominally healthy when sampled, but unrecorded immune exposures were likely. Vbeta (60) and Jbeta (13) primers were used in the PCR. Sequencing was performed with immunoSEQ multiplex PCR; in TCRdb, only in-frame clones are kept and a portion is missing. The sample carries more than 95,000 clones, roughly 85% recorded once. Comment on this clone: Its antigen is unidentified. One junction end does not reproduce the germline sequence, and a read error may be involved. The same CDR3 can be traced to other DNA sequences in this sample.

This receptor was obtained from a middle-aged woman in good health and CMV-seropositive. The gene calls are TRBV27 and TRBJ1-1, with D maybe TRBD1 (6 bases). Sequenced material: PBMCs. Here the CDR3 DNA reads TGTGCCAGCAGTTTATTTCGACAGGTGAACACTGAGGCTTTCTTT. Translated: CASSLFRQVNTEAFF.